The 17 T cell receptor beta chains below were found in one sample sequenced in a study of blood T cell repertoires in COVID-19. Clones were read by immunoSEQ multiplex PCR, and TCRdb kept only the in-frame ones, dropping some. The table has around 150,000 clones, about 72% seen once. The sequenced sample consisted of peripheral blood. The receptors come from a man between 60 and 70 years old who had recovered from COVID-19.

The rearrangement joins TRBV7-8 to TRBJ1-3; perhaps TRBD1 as D (5 bases). V lost 1 base to trimming and J lost 8 bases, with 27 bases between them. Per germline, CDR1 SGHVS and CDR2 FQNEAQ. This CDR3 is built from 19 residues. The CDR3 nucleotides are TGTGCCAGCAGCTTAGGGCTCTCCAGGGAAAACGATATTGGGGACACCATATATTTT. Its protein is CASSLGLSRENDIGDTIYF. The full variable domain, completed using reference TRBV7-8 and TRBJ1-3, is GAGVSQSPRYKVAKRGQDVALRCDPISGHVSLFWYQQALGQGPEFLTYFQNEAQLDKSGLPSDRFFAERPEGSVSTLKIQRTQQEDSAVYLCASSLGLSRENDIGDTIYFGEGSWLTVV.

This chain connects TRBV3-1 (or the pseudogene TRBV3-2) to TRBJ2-7, with D hard to call. This CDR3 comprises 14 residues. Germline-derived CDR1 and CDR2 are LGHDT and YNNKEL (reference sequence). V was trimmed by 1 base and J by 6 bases, leaving 13 bases between them. The CDR3 coding sequence is TGTGCCAGCAGCCAAGGTAGACGGCCTAGCGAGCAGTACTTC. This gives the protein CASSQGRRPSEQYF.

The V gene is TRBV30, the J gene TRBJ2-2, with D perhaps TRBD2 (6 bases). CDR1 is GTSNPN, CDR2 SVGIG, per germline (reference sequence). V lost 5 bases and J 6 bases, leaving 13 bases between the germline ends. The CDR3 spans 13 residues. CDR3 amino acids: CAWPSDRPGELFF. As DNA, the CDR3 is TGTGCCTGGCCTAGCGATCGTCCCGGGGAGCTGTTTTTT.

The V call is TRBV5-1, the J call TRBJ2-5; D is undetermined. Germline V lookup: CDR1 SGHRS, CDR2 YFSETQ. The CDR3 runs to 13 residues. V lost 2 bases, J lost 0 bases, and 5 bases lay in between. The chain's CDR3 is CASSFRYQETQYF. Written as DNA, the CDR3 is TGCGCCAGCAGCTTCAGGTACCAAGAGACCCAGTACTTC.

In its sample, this clone was seen a few times. The V gene is TRBV6-5, the J gene TRBJ1-5; 8 bases line up with TRBD1. From germline, CDR1 is MNHEY and CDR2 SVGAGI. V trimming: 4 bases; J trimming: 3 bases; junction bases outside the gene matches: 8. The CDR3 has 16 residues. The CDR3 region is CASSSDRVPLNQPQHF. CDR3 DNA sequence: TGTGCCAGCAGTTCGGACAGGGTACCCCTCAATCAGCCCCAGCATTTT.

This clone was detected only once. The chain employs TRBV29-1 and TRBJ2-2; TRBD1 might be the D (6 bases). Deletions cut 4 bases from V and 5 bases from J, with 14 bases between. The CDR3 is 14 amino acids. Germline CDR1 SQVTM, CDR2 ANQGSEA. As DNA, the CDR3 is TGCAGCGTTGGTCAGGGGACGCGTACCGGGGAGCTGTTTTTT. Its protein is CSVGQGTRTGELFF.

This chain joins TRBV7-3 and TRBJ2-1; 9 bases map to TRBD2. Trimming took 2 bases from V and 5 from J; bases not matched to a gene: 10. The CDR3 totals 17 residues. The germline V gene has CDR1 SGHTA and CDR2 FQGTGA. CDR3 bases: TGTGCCAGCAGCTTAGACGGGTCTAGCGGGGCGAACAATGAGCAGTTCTTC. Its translation is CASSLDGSSGANNEQFF.

The chain recombines TRBV7-6 with TRBJ2-3, with 9 positions matching TRBD2. The V segment lost 6 bases and the J segment 4 bases; nucleotides outside the gene matches: 8. CDR1 SGHVS and CDR2 FNYEAQ come from the germline V gene. The CDR3 is made up of 15 amino acids. CDR3 in DNA: TGTGCCAGCAGTTTAAGTAGCGGGAGATCAGATACGCAGTATTTT. Encoded protein: CASSLSSGRSDTQYF.

This chain links TRBV5-6 with TRBJ2-3; D possibly corresponds to TRBD2 (5 bases). CDR3 length: 15 amino acids. V shed 3 bases and J shed 1 base, with 12 bases lying between them. Germline values: CDR1 SGHDT, CDR2 YYEEEE. CDR3 nucleotide sequence: TGTGCCAGCAGCTGGGTCGGAGGACGCACAGATACGCAGTATTTT. It codes for CASSWVGGRTDTQYF.

The chain links TRBV28 to TRBJ1-4; 8 positions match TRBD1. The CDR3 sequence is 17 residues long. Germline lookup yields CDR1 MDHEN and CDR2 SYDVKM. Trimming at V came to 2 bases and at J to 8 bases, leaving 13 bases not matched to a gene. CDR3 loop: CASSLNRGGRGQEKLFF. DNA of the CDR3: TGTGCCAGCAGTTTAAACCGCGGGGGCAGGGGGCAGGAAAAACTGTTTTTT.

The J gene is TRBJ1-6, the V gene TRBV5-1, with 7 bases lining up with TRBD1. This CDR3 contains 14 residues. Germline assignment: CDR1 SGHRS and CDR2 YFSETQ. Germline trimming cut 3 bases from V and 7 bases from J; bases unmatched to any gene: 4. The chain's CDR3 is CASSWDSANSPLHF. The CDR3 DNA sequence: TGCGCCAGCAGCTGGGACAGCGCAAATTCACCCCTCCACTTT.

The genes are TRBV10-3 and TRBJ2-5, with 8 bases identical to TRBD1. The CDR3 is made up of 13 amino acids. Germline CDR1 reads ENHRY; CDR2 reads SYGVKD. J lost 5 bases, V lost 6 bases, and 5 bases had no gene match. CDR3 in DNA: TGTGCCATCAGCCGACAGGGGACGGAGACCCAGTACTTC. Protein product: CAISRQGTETQYF.

Written as DNA, the CDR3 is TGTGCCAGCAGCCCTCCCCACCCGGGACTTGCCGGCACCGGGGAGCTGTTTTTT. It codes for CASSPPHPGLAGTGELFF. The rearrangement links TRBV6-2 or TRBV6-3 to TRBJ2-2; possible D gene TRBD2, 6 bases. Trimming shortened V by 6 bases and J by 4 bases, and 24 bases separated the two germline ends. Per germline, CDR1 MNHEY and CDR2 SVGEGT. This CDR3 region has 18 residues.

The chain combines TRBV28 with TRBJ2-5; D is uncertain. This CDR3 spans 14 amino acids. With 2 bases removed from V and 9 bases from J, the gap between germline ends came to 16 bases. Germline CDR1 reads MDHEN; CDR2 reads SYDVKM. The CDR3 loop is CASSLRKMALAQYF. In DNA form, the CDR3 reads TGTGCCAGCAGTTTACGCAAGATGGCCCTGGCCCAGTACTTC.

The chain joins TRBV19 to TRBJ2-1, with a possible D match to TRBD2 (6 bases). Germline V CDR1 and CDR2: LNHDA, SQIVND (reference sequence). This CDR3 region has 15 residues. Trimming removed 6 bases at V and 4 bases at J, with 16 bases between. The CDR3 bases are TGTGCCAGTAGCGGGGACTGGGGGAATTACAATGAGCAGTTCTTC. Amino acids: CASSGDWGNYNEQFF. The full variable domain, rest sourced from reference TRBV19 and TRBJ2-1, is DGGITQSPKYLFRKEGQNVTLSCEQNLNHDAMYWYRQDPGQGLRLIYYSQIVNDFQKGDIAEGYSVSREKKESFPLTVTSAQKNPTAFYLCASSGDWGNYNEQFFGPGTRLTVL.

The chain links TRBV18 to TRBJ2-2, with TRBD1 matching over 9 bases. The CDR3 has 15 residues. Germline values: CDR1 KGHSH, CDR2 LQKENI. V lost 4 bases and J lost 5; bases outside the gene matches: 5. The CDR3 DNA is TGTGCCAGCTCACACGGACAGGGGAGGACCGGGGAGCTGTTTTTT. It translates to CASSHGQGRTGELFF.

Only a few counts were recorded for this clone. The chain is built from TRBV27 and TRBJ2-3; 8 bases agree with TRBD2. Germline loops: CDR1 MNHEY, CDR2 SMNVEV (reference sequence). V dropped 5 bases and J dropped 1; count of bases not matched to a gene: 17. CDR3 length: 19 residues. The CDR3 loop is CASSLRGLAGLQRTDTQYF. CDR3 nucleotides: TGTGCCAGCAGTCTCCGGGGGCTAGCGGGCCTTCAACGCACAGATACGCAGTATTTT.